Listed here are 18 T cell receptor beta chains from one sample, sequenced in a study of PD-1 blockade in classical Hodgkin lymphoma. Described time point: newly diagnosed, previously untreated cHL patient sample. It was by magnetic negative selection that CD4+ T cells were purified from thawed PBMCs. The table came from immunoSEQ multiplex PCR; TCRdb's copy has only in-frame clones and leaves some out. Of approximately 26,000 clones detected, about 89% appear once; the ten largest clones hold more than 0.45%. The sequenced sample consisted of CD4+ T cells from blood. The source is a human donor with classical Hodgkin lymphoma.

The chain links TRBV19 to TRBJ2-7; 15 bases match TRBD2. Germline CDR1 is LNHDA and CDR2 is SQIVND (reference sequence). V shed 9 bases, J shed 4 bases, and the junction held 13 bases outside the gene matches. CDR3 length equals 17 residues. The CDR3: CASAGRGTSGGRYEQYF. Here the CDR3 DNA reads TGTGCCAGCGCCGGACGGGGGACTAGCGGGGGGAGATACGAGCAGTACTTC.

The chain couples TRBV6-1 to TRBJ1-1; tentatively, D is TRBD1 (5 bases). The CDR3 runs to 16 residues. The V gene's germline CDR1 is MNHNS and CDR2 SASEGT. V shed 0 bases and J shed 3 bases, with 14 bases lying between them. The CDR3 protein is CASSEALGRGDTEAFF. The CDR3 DNA reads as TGTGCCAGCAGTGAAGCGCTAGGGCGGGGGGACACTGAAGCTTTCTTT.

The CDR3 spells CASSPGTTDTQYF. The CDR3, as DNA: TGTGCCAGCTCACCAGGGACCACAGATACGCAGTATTTT. The chain couples TRBV18 to TRBJ2-3, with D perhaps matching TRBD1 or TRBD2 (5 bases each). Germline lookup yields CDR1 KGHSH and CDR2 LQKENI. The length of the CDR3 is 13 residues. The V end lost 2 bases, the J end lost 2 bases, and 5 bases lay between the germline ends. Filled out from reference TRBV18 and TRBJ2-3, the complete variable domain reads NAGVMQNPRHLVRRRGQEARLRCSPMKGHSHVYWYRQLPEEGLKFMVYLQKENIIDESGMPKERFSAEFPKEGPSILRIQQVVRGDSAAYFCASSPGTTDTQYFGPGTRLTVL.

The chain carries TRBV7-3 and TRBJ2-7; no clear D gene. Trimming took off 2 bases at V and 7 bases at J, with 9 bases between the two ends. CDR1 SGHTA and CDR2 FQGTGA come from the germline V gene. The CDR3 runs to 12 residues. For the CDR3, the DNA is TGTGCCAGCAGCTTAGGGCCCGGTGAGCAGTACTTC. This codes for CASSLGPGEQYF. Filled out from reference TRBV7-3 and TRBJ2-7, the complete variable domain reads GAGVSQTPSNKVTEKGKYVELRCDPISGHTALYWYRQSLGQGPEFLIYFQGTGAADDSGLPNDRFFAVRPEGSVSTLKIQRTERGDSAVYLCASSLGPGEQYFGPGTRLTVT.

The gene calls are TRBV21-1 and TRBJ2-7; the tabulated D call, TRBD1, remains unverified against the DNA. TRBV21-1 is reported as a pseudogene. This CDR3 is built from 14 residues. Here the CDR3 reads CASSRMTGVDEQYF. CDR3 sequence (DNA): TGTGCCAGCAGTCGGATGACAGGGGTGGACGAGCAGTACTTC.

The gene calls are TRBV11-2 and TRBJ2-7; D ambiguous. Germline CDR1 reads SGHAT; CDR2 reads FQNNGV. Trimming pared 1 base from V and 6 bases from J, leaving 4 bases between. This CDR3 contains 11 residues. CDR3: CASSLVGEQYF. CDR3 sequence (DNA): TGTGCCAGCAGCTTAGTTGGCGAGCAGTACTTC.

This chain joins TRBV10-3 and TRBJ1-6; D call uncertain. Trimming removed 0 bases from V and 3 bases from J, with 6 bases in between. The CDR3 runs to 15 residues. Germline lookup yields CDR1 ENHRY and CDR2 SYGVKD. The CDR3 sequence is CAISESHNYNSPLHF. CDR3 nucleotide sequence: TGTGCCATCAGTGAGTCCCACAACTATAATTCACCCCTCCACTTT.

The rearrangement links TRBV4-2 to TRBJ2-3, with 13 bases matching TRBD2. V lost 4 bases to trimming and J lost 5 bases; unmatched junction nucleotides: 9. The CDR3 totals 17 residues. CDR1 LGHNA and CDR2 YNFKEQ come from the germline V gene. For the CDR3, the DNA is TGTGCCAGCAGCCCATCCTCACTAGCGGGGGGGCAAGATACGCAGTATTTT. The encoded protein is CASSPSSLAGGQDTQYF.

The V gene is TRBV6-5, the J gene TRBJ2-2, with D perhaps TRBD1 or TRBD2 (5 bases each). Germline-derived CDR1 and CDR2 are MNHEY and SVGAGI. The CDR3 has 13 residues. Trimming left V 6 bases short and J 6 bases short, with 11 bases between. Here the CDR3 DNA reads TGTGCCAGCAGCCGAGGGGATCCCGGGGAGCTGTTTTTT. Protein product: CASSRGDPGELFF.

The chain combines TRBV4-3 with TRBJ2-1; 9 bases are a match to TRBD1. V trimming: 1 base; J trimming: 7 bases; junction bases outside the gene matches: 5. Germline values: CDR1 LGHNA, CDR2 YSLEER. CDR3 length: 15 residues. The CDR3 region has the DNA TGCGCCAGCAGCCAAGCAGGGACAGGGTTAAATGAGCAGTTCTTC. It codes for CASSQAGTGLNEQFF.

This rearrangement joins TRBV5-8 to TRBJ2-3; D remains ambiguous. With 5 bases removed from V and 1 base from J, the gap between germline ends came to 11 bases. The CDR3 totals 14 residues. Per the germline V gene, CDR1 is SGHTS and CDR2 is YDEGEE. The CDR3 reads CASRSGGGTDTQYF. The CDR3 region has the DNA TGTGCCAGCAGATCCGGTGGGGGCACAGATACGCAGTATTTT.

The chain links TRBV5-3 to TRBJ1-5; D not certain. TRBV5-3 is recorded as an ORF, its role being uncertain. This CDR3 has 15 amino acids. The V gene lost 7 bases and the J gene lost 0 bases, with 14 bases spanning the gap. The CDR3 DNA reads as TGTGCCAGAGGAATAAAAACATATAGCAATCAGCCCCAGCATTTT. It codes for CARGIKTYSNQPQHF.

This sequence joins TRBV10-2 and TRBJ2-5; D might be TRBD2 (5 bases). This CDR3 comprises 13 residues. In germline, CDR1 is WSHSY, CDR2 SAAADI. Trimming cost V 6 bases and J 0 bases, with 8 bases left between them. In DNA, the CDR3 is TGCGCCAGCAGGGGAGACCACCAAGAGACCCAGTACTTC. Translation: CASRGDHQETQYF.

This clone was found once. CDR3 sequence reads: CSAPAGETQYF. The DNA for the CDR3 is TGCAGCGCGCCGGCGGGGGAGACCCAGTACTTC. The chain links TRBV29-1 to TRBJ2-5, with D possibly TRBD2 on 6 matching bases. The CDR3 has 11 residues. The germline V gene has CDR1 SQVTM and CDR2 ANQGSEA. V was pared by 7 bases and J by 5 bases, with 11 bases between.

The rearrangement links TRBV4-3 to TRBJ2-7; 7 bases line up with TRBD1. The CDR3 consists of 14 residues. V lost 4 bases to trimming and J lost 1 base; unmatched junction nucleotides: 4. From germline, CDR1 is LGHNA and CDR2 YSLEER. The CDR3 is CASSPDRVSYEQYF. CDR3 in DNA: TGCGCCAGCAGCCCCGACAGGGTTTCCTACGAGCAGTACTTC.

The chain combines TRBV27 with TRBJ1-5; D is uncertain. Germline CDR1 MNHEY, CDR2 SMNVEV (reference sequence). V lost 2 bases and J lost 4, with 18 bases in between. The CDR3 spans 17 residues. In DNA, the CDR3 is TGTGCCAGCAGTTTAGTGTTTGAAGGAGCTGGGAATCAGCCCCAGCATTTT. It yields the protein CASSLVFEGAGNQPQHF.

The CDR3 reads CASSVGGGNEQFF. The CDR3 DNA follows: TGTGCCAGCAGCGTAGGTGGGGGCAATGAGCAGTTCTTC. The chain joins TRBV9 to TRBJ2-1, with D perhaps TRBD1 or TRBD2 (5 bases each). The CDR3 is 13 amino acids. Deletions cut 0 bases from V and 6 bases from J, with 7 bases between. The germline gives CDR1 SGDLS, CDR2 YYNGEE.

The J gene is TRBJ2-3, the V gene TRBV4-2; no firm D call. The V end was cut by 3 bases, the J end by 0 bases, with 7 bases between. CDR1 LGHNA and CDR2 YNFKEQ come from the germline V gene. The CDR3 totals 14 residues. In DNA, the CDR3 is TGTGCCAGCAGCCAGACGTACAGCACAGATACGCAGTATTTT. Its protein is CASSQTYSTDTQYF.